Here is one T cell receptor beta chain with its context. Its cognate antigen has yet to be identified. Within one base of it there is no much larger clone, and no base qualities were kept. The data belong to a study of T cell repertoires in cytomegalovirus infection (dated by TCRdb to between 2017 and 2020). Notes on the research overall: Donor HLA type was relevant to the analysis, because carriage of CMV infection together with the matching HLA type was indicated by public TCR beta signatures. The paper's findings and limits, for the study overall: In the ex vivo response, HLA-C-restricted CMV-specific TCR beta clonotypes were dominant, and in two of eight donors the single most frequent clonotype came from this HLA-C-restricted group. Cumulative frequency of public TCR beta family members discriminated carriers of CMV infection plus the relevant HLA type in this cohort and an independent 352-donor cohort.

For sequencing, an Illumina HiSeq 1500 was employed. The raw public data were reprocessed by TCRdb itself: fastp quality trimming at Q25, MiXCR clonotype calling, in-frame beta chains only. Entries that share a CDR3 protein sequence are merged under the most common genes and DNA. This sample comprises 100,000 to 150,000 distinct CDR3 sequences, around 25% of them detected only once. Jointly, the top ten make up almost 35% of the sample. This TCR was recovered from a human donor in good health (CMV status not recorded). Some clones in this sample may be carry-over from other donors' samples. Sequenced input: PBMCs, sequenced either directly or after in vitro stimulation (not recorded which).

This receptor carries the CDR3 CASSLGTYNSPLHF. The sequence in DNA is TGTGCCAGCAGCTTAGGGACCTATAATTCACCCCTCCACTTT. This chain joins TRBV7-2 to TRBJ1-6; no D gene call is confident. The CDR3, cysteine through phenylalanine, is 14 amino acids long. Kept here is only the CDR3 DNA, which spans 42 bases and is read in frame from base 1. V sheds 1 base and J sheds 2 bases, leaving 3 bases between their ends. In the germline V gene, CDR1 corresponds to SGHTA and CDR2 to FQGNSA.